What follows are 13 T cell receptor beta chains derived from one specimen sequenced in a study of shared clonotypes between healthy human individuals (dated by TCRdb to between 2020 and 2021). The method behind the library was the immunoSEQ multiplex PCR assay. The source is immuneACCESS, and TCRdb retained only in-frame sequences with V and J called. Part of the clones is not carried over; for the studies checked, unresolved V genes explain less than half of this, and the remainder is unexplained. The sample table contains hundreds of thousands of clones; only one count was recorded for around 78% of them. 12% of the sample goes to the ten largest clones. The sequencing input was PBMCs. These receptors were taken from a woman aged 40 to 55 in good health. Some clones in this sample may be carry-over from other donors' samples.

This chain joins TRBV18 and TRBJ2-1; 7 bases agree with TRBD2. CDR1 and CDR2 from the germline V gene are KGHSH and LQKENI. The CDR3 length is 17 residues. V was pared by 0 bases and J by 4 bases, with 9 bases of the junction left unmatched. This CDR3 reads CASSPPVVAGAYNEQFF. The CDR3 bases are TGTGCCAGCTCACCACCGGTGGTTGCGGGAGCATACAATGAGCAGTTCTTC.

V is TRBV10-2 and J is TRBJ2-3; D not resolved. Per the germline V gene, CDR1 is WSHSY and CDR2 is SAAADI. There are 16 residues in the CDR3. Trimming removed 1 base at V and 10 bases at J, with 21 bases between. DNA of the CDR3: TGCGCCAGCAGTGAGTTCCCCCGCGACATGTCCGCGGCGCAGTATTTT. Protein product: CASSEFPRDMSAAQYF.

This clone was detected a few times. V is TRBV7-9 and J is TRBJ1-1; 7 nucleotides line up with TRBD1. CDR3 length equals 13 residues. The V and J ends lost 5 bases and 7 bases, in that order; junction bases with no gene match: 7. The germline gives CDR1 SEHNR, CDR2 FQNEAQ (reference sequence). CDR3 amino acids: CASSTDRSSEAFF. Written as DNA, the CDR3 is TGTGCCAGCAGCACGGACAGGAGCAGTGAAGCTTTCTTT. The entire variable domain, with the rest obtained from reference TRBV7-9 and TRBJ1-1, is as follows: DTGVSQNPRHKITKRGQNVTFRCDPISEHNRLYWYRQTLGQGPEFLTYFQNEAQLEKSRLLSDRFSAERPKGSFSTLEIQRTEQGDSAMYLCASSTDRSSEAFFGQGTRLTVV.

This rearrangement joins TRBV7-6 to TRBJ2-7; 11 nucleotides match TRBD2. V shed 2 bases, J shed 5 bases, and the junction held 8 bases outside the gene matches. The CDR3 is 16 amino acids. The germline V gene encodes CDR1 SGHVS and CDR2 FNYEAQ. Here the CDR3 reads CASSLRASSGRNEQYF. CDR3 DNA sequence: TGTGCCAGCAGCTTAAGGGCGTCTAGCGGGAGGAACGAGCAGTACTTC.

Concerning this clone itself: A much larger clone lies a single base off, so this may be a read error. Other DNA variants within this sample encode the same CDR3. CDR3 nucleotide sequence: TGTGCCTGGAGTCTGGGACAGGGAGGCCAGCCCCAGCATTTT. This codes for CAWSLGQGGQPQHF. This chain connects TRBV30 to TRBJ1-5; 9 bases line up with TRBD1. Germline CDR1 GTSNPN, CDR2 SVGIG (reference sequence). CDR3 length equals 14 residues. V lost 2 bases, J lost 7 bases, and 6 bases stayed unmatched.

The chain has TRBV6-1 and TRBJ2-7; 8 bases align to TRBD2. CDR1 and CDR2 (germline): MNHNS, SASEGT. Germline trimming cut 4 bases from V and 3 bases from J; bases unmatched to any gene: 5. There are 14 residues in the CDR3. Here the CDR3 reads CASSATSGVYEQYF. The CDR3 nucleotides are TGTGCCAGCAGTGCTACTAGCGGAGTCTACGAGCAGTACTTC.

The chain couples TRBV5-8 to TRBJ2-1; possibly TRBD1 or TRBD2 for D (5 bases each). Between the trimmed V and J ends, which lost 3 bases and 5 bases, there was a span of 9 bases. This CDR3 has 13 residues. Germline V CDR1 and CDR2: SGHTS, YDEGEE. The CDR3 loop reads CASSSMGDNEQFF. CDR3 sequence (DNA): TGTGCCAGCAGCTCCATGGGGGACAATGAGCAGTTCTTC.

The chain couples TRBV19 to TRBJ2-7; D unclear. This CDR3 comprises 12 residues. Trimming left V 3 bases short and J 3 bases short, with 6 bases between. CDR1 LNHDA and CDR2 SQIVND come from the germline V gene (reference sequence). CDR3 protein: CASSIDGYEQYF. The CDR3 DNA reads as TGTGCCAGTAGTATTGATGGCTACGAGCAGTACTTC.

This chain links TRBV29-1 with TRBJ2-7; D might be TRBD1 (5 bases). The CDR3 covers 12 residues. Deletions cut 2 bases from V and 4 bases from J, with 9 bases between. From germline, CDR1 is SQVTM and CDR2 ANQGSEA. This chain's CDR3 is CSVEFSGYEQYF. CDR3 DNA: TGCAGCGTTGAATTTTCAGGGTACGAGCAGTACTTC.

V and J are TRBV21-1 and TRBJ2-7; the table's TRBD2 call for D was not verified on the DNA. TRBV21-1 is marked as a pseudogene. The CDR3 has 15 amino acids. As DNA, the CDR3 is TGTGCCAGGGGCGTAGCGGGAAGGAGAAATTGCGAGCAGTACTTC. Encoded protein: CARGVAGRRNCEQYF.

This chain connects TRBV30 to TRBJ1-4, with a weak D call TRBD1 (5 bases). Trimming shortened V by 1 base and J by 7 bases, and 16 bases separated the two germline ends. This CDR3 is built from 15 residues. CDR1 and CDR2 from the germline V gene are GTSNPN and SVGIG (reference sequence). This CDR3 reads CAWSGRWGRGEKLFF. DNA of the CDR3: TGTGCCTGGAGTGGACGGTGGGGGAGGGGTGAAAAACTGTTTTTT.

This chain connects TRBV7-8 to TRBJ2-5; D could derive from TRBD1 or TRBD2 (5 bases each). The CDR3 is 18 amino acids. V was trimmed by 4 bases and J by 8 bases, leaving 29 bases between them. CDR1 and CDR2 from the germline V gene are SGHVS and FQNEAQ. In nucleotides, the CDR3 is TGTGCCAGCAGCTGGGGGAGAGAGGGCGCGGCAAACAAGAGAACCCAGTACTTC. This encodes CASSWGREGAANKRTQYF. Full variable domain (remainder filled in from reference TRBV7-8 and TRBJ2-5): GAGVSQSPRYKVAKRGQDVALRCDPISGHVSLFWYQQALGQGPEFLTYFQNEAQLDKSGLPSDRFFAERPEGSVSTLKIQRTQQEDSAVYLCASSWGREGAANKRTQYFGPGTRLLVL.

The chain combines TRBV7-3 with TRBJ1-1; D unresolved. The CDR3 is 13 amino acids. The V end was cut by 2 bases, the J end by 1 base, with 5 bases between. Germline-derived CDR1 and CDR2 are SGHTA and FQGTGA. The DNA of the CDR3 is TGTGCCAGCAGCTTATCACAGAACACTGAAGCTTTCTTT. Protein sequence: CASSLSQNTEAFF.